The 2 T cell receptor beta chains in this list originate from one sample, sequenced in a study of identical twins. MiXCR was run by TCRdb on the 5' RACE reads, yielding one entry per CDR3 protein. The top ten hold 2.5% to 3.5% of the sample, which has roughly 230,000 distinct CDR3 sequences, around 8.8% seen once. This sample also belongs to another study, concerning yellow fever vaccine responses in identical twins.

The specimen was CD8+ T cells sorted from blood. Receptors originate from a woman younger than 30 in good health.

This chain links TRBV4-2 with TRBJ2-5; 9 bases line up with TRBD2. The CDR3 runs to 16 residues. With 3 bases clipped from V and 5 bases from J, the junction kept 10 bases outside the gene matches. Per germline, CDR1 LGHNA and CDR2 YNFKEQ. CDR3 bases: TGTGCCAGCAGCCACTTAGCGGGAGCTGGGCTGGAGACCCAGTACTTC. This sequence encodes CASSHLAGAGLETQYF.

In its sample, this clonotype was seen many times. The genes are TRBV29-1 and TRBJ2-7; D may be TRBD1 (5 bases). Trimming left V 4 bases short and J 7 bases short, with 26 bases between. Per germline, CDR1 SQVTM and CDR2 ANQGSEA. CDR3 length: 16 residues. DNA of the CDR3: TGCAGCGTTGTCCTCCTTCAATCCCAGGGTGTGGATGAGCAGTACTTC. This translates into CSVVLLQSQGVDEQYF.